This is a list of T cell receptor beta chains from one sample in a study of T cells in Graves' hyperthyroidism and ophthalmopathy. TCRdb reprocessed the multiplex PCR reads via MiXCR and lists one record per CDR3 protein. This sample has over 350,000 distinct CDR3 sequences; about 15% occur once, and the top ten carry approximately 13%. The sequencing input was blood. The receptor set was obtained from a man between 18 and 29 years old with Graves' ophthalmopathy. Both conserved end residues are part of each CDR3. Each record gives: V gene, clone size, D gene, J gene, CDR3 DNA, CDR3 protein. D genes are given only for firm matches. Part of the rows lack a size; the others show once, few, many or a class for expanded clones.

V gene: TRBV30
clone size: many
D gene: -
J gene: TRBJ1-4
CDR3 DNA: TGTGCCTGGAGTGGTGGAGGGGATGAAAAACTGTTTTTT
CDR3 protein: CAWSGGGDEKLFF

V gene: TRBV5-1
clone size: many
D gene: -
J gene: TRBJ2-3
CDR3 DNA: TGCGCCAGCAGCTCCCGAGGAAAGCCAGGGAAGGCAGATACGCAGTATTTT
CDR3 protein: CASSSRGKPGKADTQYF

V gene: TRBV6-5
clone size: many
D gene: TRBD1
J gene: TRBJ1-1
CDR3 DNA: TGTGCCAGCAGTTACGGGACAGTGGGGACTGAAGCTTTCTTT
CDR3 protein: CASSYGTVGTEAFF

V gene: TRBV30
clone size: few
D gene: -
J gene: TRBJ2-3
CDR3 DNA: TGTGCCTGGAGATCTCTGGGGACACGTCGCCTTGGTACGCAGTATTTT
CDR3 protein: CAWRSLGTRRLGTQYF

V gene: TRBV5-1
clone size: -
D gene: -
J gene: TRBJ1-4
CDR3 DNA: TGCGCCAGCAGCGGCCAGACAGGCTTTTCTAATGAAAAACTGTTTTTT
CDR3 protein: CASSGQTGFSNEKLFF

V gene: TRBV10-3
clone size: many
D gene: -
J gene: TRBJ2-5
CDR3 DNA: TGTGCCATCAGTGCTAGCGAGGAAGAGACCCAGTACTTC
CDR3 protein: CAISASEEETQYF

V gene: TRBV5-1
clone size: few
D gene: -
J gene: TRBJ2-5
CDR3 DNA: TGCGCCAGCGCCGAAGTCCAGGGGCAAGAGACCCAGTACTTC
CDR3 protein: CASAEVQGQETQYF

V gene: TRBV20-1
clone size: many
D gene: -
J gene: TRBJ1-1
CDR3 DNA: TGCAGTGCTAGGGGGGGTCTGGGTAACACTGAAGCTTTCTTT
CDR3 protein: CSARGGLGNTEAFF

V gene: TRBV6-9
clone size: few
D gene: -
J gene: TRBJ1-1
CDR3 DNA: TGTGCCAGCAGTTACGGTCAGGGTATCGGCGGCACTGAAGCTTTCTTT
CDR3 protein: CASSYGQGIGGTEAFF

V gene: TRBV7-9
clone size: few
D gene: TRBD2
J gene: TRBJ2-1
CDR3 DNA: TGTGCCAGCATCAAAAGCCCCGGGACTAGAGGCAATGAGCAGTTCTTC
CDR3 protein: CASIKSPGTRGNEQFF

V gene: TRBV12-3/TRBV12-4
clone size: many
D gene: -
J gene: TRBJ1-1
CDR3 DNA: TGTGCCAGCAGGCCGCAAGAGGGCAGGTACACTGAAGCTTTCTTT
CDR3 protein: CASRPQEGRYTEAFF

V gene: TRBV30
clone size: -
D gene: TRBD1
J gene: TRBJ2-5
CDR3 DNA: TGTGCCTGGAGTCCCAGGGGGCTCCGCGGAGAGACCCAGTACTTC
CDR3 protein: CAWSPRGLRGETQYF

V gene: TRBV27
clone size: many
D gene: -
J gene: TRBJ1-1
CDR3 DNA: TGTGCCAGCAGTTTAGACAGATACACTGAAGCTTTCTTT
CDR3 protein: CASSLDRYTEAFF

V gene: TRBV27
clone size: many
D gene: TRBD1
J gene: TRBJ1-3
CDR3 DNA: TGTGCCAGCAGTATCACAGGGGGGGGTGGAAACACCATATATTTT
CDR3 protein: CASSITGGGGNTIYF

V gene: TRBV3-1
clone size: many
D gene: TRBD1
J gene: TRBJ1-6
CDR3 DNA: TGTGCCAGCAGCCAAGCAGGGGGCGTTCATTCACCCCTCCACTTT
CDR3 protein: CASSQAGGVHSPLHF

V gene: TRBV7-6
clone size: many
D gene: -
J gene: TRBJ2-1
CDR3 DNA: TGTGCCAGCAGCAAAGGAGGGCGAAGCTCCTACAATGAGCAGTTCTTC
CDR3 protein: CASSKGGRSSYNEQFF

V gene: TRBV27
clone size: -
D gene: -
J gene: TRBJ1-1
CDR3 DNA: TGTGCCAGCAGTTGGCACAAGAACACTGAAGCTTTCTTT
CDR3 protein: CASSWHKNTEAFF

V gene: TRBV5-6
clone size: many
D gene: -
J gene: TRBJ2-7
CDR3 DNA: TGTGCCAGCAGGGAGGCTCCAGGGTACGAGCAGTACTTC
CDR3 protein: CASREAPGYEQYF

V gene: TRBV20-1
clone size: many
D gene: TRBD1
J gene: TRBJ1-5
CDR3 DNA: TGCAGTGTCAGAGGACAGGGGATTGGCAATCAGCCCCAGCATTTT
CDR3 protein: CSVRGQGIGNQPQHF

V gene: TRBV11-2
clone size: many
D gene: -
J gene: TRBJ1-1
CDR3 DNA: TGTGCCAGCAGCCCGGTCCCGGCCAAACTCTACACTGAAGCTTTCTTT
CDR3 protein: CASSPVPAKLYTEAFF

V gene: TRBV20-1
clone size: -
D gene: TRBD2
J gene: TRBJ2-4
CDR3 DNA: TGCAGTGCCCGGCCTAGCGGGGGTACAAACATTCAGTACTTC
CDR3 protein: CSARPSGGTNIQYF

V gene: TRBV27
clone size: few
D gene: -
J gene: TRBJ1-6
CDR3 DNA: TGTGCCAGCACCCCTGGAGGCCGGTATTCACCCCTCCACTTT
CDR3 protein: CASTPGGRYSPLHF

V gene: TRBV12-3/TRBV12-4
clone size: few
D gene: TRBD1
J gene: TRBJ1-5
CDR3 DNA: TGTGCCAGCAGCAGGGACAGGGGATACCAGCCCCAGCATTTT
CDR3 protein: CASSRDRGYQPQHF

V gene: TRBV2
clone size: many
D gene: -
J gene: TRBJ2-7
CDR3 DNA: TGTGCCAGCAGTGAAGGGGGGGCCAGCTCCTACGAGCAGTACTTC
CDR3 protein: CASSEGGASSYEQYF

V gene: TRBV16
clone size: few
D gene: -
J gene: TRBJ1-5
CDR3 DNA: TGTGCCAGCAGCCAAGAGGCTGGTGACCAGCCCCAGCATTTT
CDR3 protein: CASSQEAGDQPQHF

V gene: TRBV20-1
clone size: -
D gene: TRBD1
J gene: TRBJ2-7
CDR3 DNA: TGCAGTGCTAGTGAACCCTCGACAGGGGAAAACGAGCAGTACTTC
CDR3 protein: CSASEPSTGENEQYF

V gene: TRBV20-1
clone size: many
D gene: -
J gene: TRBJ1-2
CDR3 DNA: TGCAGTGCTATCAGCAAATTTTCCGGCTACACCTTC
CDR3 protein: CSAISKFSGYTF

V gene: TRBV20-1
clone size: few
D gene: -
J gene: TRBJ1-6
CDR3 DNA: TGCAGTGCTAGTTCGGCAGGGAGCAATTCACCCCTCCACTTT
CDR3 protein: CSASSAGSNSPLHF

V gene: TRBV11-1
clone size: many
D gene: -
J gene: TRBJ2-1
CDR3 DNA: TGTGCCAGCAGCTTAGATGTCTCACTCTACAATGAGCAGTTCTTC
CDR3 protein: CASSLDVSLYNEQFF

V gene: TRBV5-1
clone size: many
D gene: -
J gene: TRBJ2-7
CDR3 DNA: TGCGCCAGCAGCTTGGGGAAGGACTACGAGCAGTACTTC
CDR3 protein: CASSLGKDYEQYF

V gene: TRBV7-9
clone size: many
D gene: TRBD1
J gene: TRBJ2-5
CDR3 DNA: TGTGCCAGCAGCACGGACAGGGAAGAGACCCAGTACTTC
CDR3 protein: CASSTDREETQYF

V gene: TRBV29-1
clone size: many
D gene: -
J gene: TRBJ2-7
CDR3 DNA: TGCAGCGTTGAAAGTGGATACAGCTCCTACGAGCAGTACTTC
CDR3 protein: CSVESGYSSYEQYF